This TCR beta chain was identified during a study of cytomegalovirus exposure and HLA in healthy donors. On the study more broadly: Unique TCR beta sequences numbering approximately 120 million came from about 179 million T cells in an earlier analysis. General study findings and limits: Apparent HLA restriction characterized most CMV-associated TCR beta chains in a later analysis.

For this clone: Its antigen is as yet unknown.

Looked up from germline, CDR1 is SGDLS and CDR2 is YYNGEE. The CDR3 is 15 residues long. Trimming took off 3 bases at V and 3 bases at J, with 15 bases between the two ends. PCR amplification relied on 60 Vbeta primers (plus 13 Jbeta primers). This table comes from immunoSEQ multiplex PCR, and its TCRdb copy is limited to in-frame clones, with some not included. Of around 140,000 clones in the sample, about 77% were seen once. Healthy bone marrow donors formed the donor group. The V and J genes are TRBV9 and TRBJ1-2; possible D gene TRBD1, 6 bases. The sample consisted of PBMCs. The clonotype comes from a male donor in good health and CMV-seronegative. DNA for the CDR3: TGTGCCAGCAGCGGATCCCAGGGGAACGACTATGGCTACACCTTC. It is translated as CASSGSQGNDYGYTF.